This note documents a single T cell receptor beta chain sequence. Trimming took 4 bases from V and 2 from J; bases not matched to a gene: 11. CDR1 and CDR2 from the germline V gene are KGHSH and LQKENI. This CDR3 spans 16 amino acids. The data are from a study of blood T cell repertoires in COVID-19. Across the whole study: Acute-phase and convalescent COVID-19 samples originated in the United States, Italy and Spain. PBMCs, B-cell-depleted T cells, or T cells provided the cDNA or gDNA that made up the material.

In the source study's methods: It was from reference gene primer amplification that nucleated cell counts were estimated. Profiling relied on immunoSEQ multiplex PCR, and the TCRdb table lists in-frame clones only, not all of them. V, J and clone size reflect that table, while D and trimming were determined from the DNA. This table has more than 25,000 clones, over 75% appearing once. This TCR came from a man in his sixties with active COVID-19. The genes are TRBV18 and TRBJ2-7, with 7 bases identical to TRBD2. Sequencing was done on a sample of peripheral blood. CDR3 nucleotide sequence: TGTGCCAGCTCACTATCACCGGGACTACAGACCTACGAGCAGTACTTC. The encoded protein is CASSLSPGLQTYEQYF. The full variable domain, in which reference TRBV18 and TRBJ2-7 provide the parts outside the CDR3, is NAGVMQNPRHLVRRRGQEARLRCSPMKGHSHVYWYRQLPEEGLKFMVYLQKENIIDESGMPKERFSAEFPKEGPSILRIQQVVRGDSAAYFCASSLSPGLQTYEQYFGPGTRLTVT.